These 14 T cell receptor beta chains came from one sample sequenced in a study of post-analysis software for immune sequencing data. The TCR beta cDNA libraries contained unique molecular identifiers. TCRdb itself ran the PCR reads through MiXCR, one entry per CDR3 protein. The data show hundreds of thousands of distinct CDR3 sequences, roughly 45% seen once. Their antigens are not known. General study points: The study found TRBV5-6, TRBV5-1 and TRBV20-1 among several TRBV segments more frequent in patients than controls.

The source material was blood. These receptors were collected from a girl aged 5 to 17 with multiple sclerosis.

This chain joins TRBV10-3 and TRBJ2-1; 8 bases agree with TRBD1. Germline V gene lookup returns CDR1 ENHRY and CDR2 SYGVKD. The CDR3 is 15 residues long. V gave up 7 bases and J gave up 8 bases; unmatched junction bases: 13. The CDR3 sequence is CAITEGDRTSDEQFF. In DNA, the CDR3 is TGTGCCATCACCGAGGGGGACAGGACATCGGATGAGCAGTTCTTC.

The chain couples TRBV7-2 to TRBJ2-7, with 7 bases identical to TRBD1. The CDR3 length is 13 residues. V shed 5 bases, J shed 2 bases, and the junction held 3 bases outside the gene matches. Looked up from germline, CDR1 is SGHTA and CDR2 is FQGNSA. DNA for the CDR3: TGTGCCAGCAGCGATGACAGGGCCTACGAGCAGTACTTC. Translated: CASSDDRAYEQYF.

This chain connects TRBV4-1 to TRBJ2-2; TRBD2 aligns across 9 bases. Germline V gene lookup returns CDR1 MGHRA and CDR2 YSYEKL. The CDR3 sequence is 16 residues long. The V segment lost 0 bases and the J segment 7 bases; nucleotides outside the gene matches: 6. The CDR3 sequence is CASSQDPSGMGGELFF. The CDR3 DNA follows: TGCGCCAGCAGCCAAGATCCTAGCGGGATGGGCGGGGAGCTGTTTTTT.

This clonotype was detected a few times. The chain recombines TRBV28 with TRBJ2-7; 11 bases fit TRBD1. Trimming cost V 5 bases and J 2 bases; bases outside gene matches: 8. Germline loops: CDR1 MDHEN, CDR2 SYDVKM. The CDR3 runs to 16 residues. The CDR3 spells CASSAPDRGQAYEQYF. In DNA, the CDR3 is TGTGCCAGCAGTGCCCCGGACAGGGGGCAAGCCTACGAGCAGTACTTC.

The chain combines TRBV12-3 or TRBV12-4 with TRBJ2-4; D is perhaps TRBD1 or TRBD2 (6 bases each). The closer fit of TRBJ2-5 to the DNA end suggests the J call may be wrong. The CDR3 runs to 15 residues. The CDR3 spells CASSPLTGATETQYF. The CDR3 DNA follows: TGTGCCAGCAGCCCACTAACGGGGGCGACGGAGACCCAGTACTTC.

This clonotype showed up just a few times. The gene calls are TRBV7-9 and TRBJ2-1; 7 bases are a match to TRBD2. After removal of 3 bases from V and 4 bases from J, the junction contained 3 bases not matched to a gene. Germline V gives CDR1 SEHNR, CDR2 FQNEAQ (reference sequence). This CDR3 has 14 amino acids. The CDR3 sequence is CASSLAAGYNEQFF. In nucleotides, the CDR3 is TGTGCCAGCAGCTTGGCAGCGGGATACAATGAGCAGTTCTTC.

The genes are TRBV20-1 and TRBJ2-7, with D possibly TRBD1 on 6 matching bases. CDR1 DFQATT and CDR2 SNEGSKA come from the germline V gene (reference sequence). The CDR3 totals 11 residues. V was pared by 1 base and J by 7 bases, with 8 bases between. This CDR3 reads CSARGGPEQYF. The CDR3 region has the DNA TGCAGTGCTAGAGGGGGGCCGGAGCAGTACTTC.

The chain joins TRBV29-1 to TRBJ2-5, with D unresolved. Germline V lookup: CDR1 SQVTM, CDR2 ANQGSEA. V was trimmed by 0 bases and J by 8 bases, leaving 10 bases between them. The CDR3 is made up of 12 amino acids. The CDR3 bases are TGCAGCGTTGAAGAGGGGATAACCACCCAGTACTTC. The encoded protein is CSVEEGITTQYF. The full variable domain, with the rest looked up from reference TRBV29-1 and TRBJ2-5, is SAVISQKPSRDICQRGTSLTIQCQVDSQVTMMFWYRQQPGQSLTLIATANQGSEATYESGFVIDKFPISRPNLTFSTLTVSNMSPEDSSIYLCSVEEGITTQYFGPGTRLLVL.

The chain couples TRBV2 to TRBJ1-2, with D possibly TRBD1 on 5 matching bases. Between the trimmed V and J ends, which lost 5 bases and 0 bases, there was a span of 13 bases. CDR1 is SNHLY, CDR2 FYNNEI, per germline. This CDR3 is built from 15 residues. The DNA of the CDR3 is TGTGCCAGCAGTAGACAGCCGCAGACTAACTATGGCTACACCTTC. Protein: CASSRQPQTNYGYTF.

The V call is TRBV12-3 or TRBV12-4, the J call TRBJ2-3, with D tentatively TRBD1 or TRBD2 (7 bases each). The CDR3 is made up of 15 amino acids. V was clipped by 4 bases and J by 3 bases, with 14 bases between them. The CDR3 reads CASSSRGGNTDTQYF. CDR3 coding DNA: TGTGCCAGCAGTTCCAGGGGGGGCAATACAGATACGCAGTATTTT.

Comments on this clonotype: One end of the junction varies from germline; a read error may be responsible. The gene calls are TRBV25-1 and TRBJ1-2, with no clear D. CDR1 MGHDK and CDR2 SYGVNS come from the germline V gene. This CDR3 is built from 12 residues. This CDR3 is CAISVGVAGYTF. The CDR3 DNA reads as TGTGCCATCAGTGTCGGGGTTGCGGGCTACACCTTC.

The gene calls are TRBV29-1 and TRBJ2-6; D possibly corresponds to TRBD2 (6 bases). The CDR3 is 18 amino acids. Germline loops: CDR1 SQVTM, CDR2 ANQGSEA. V lost 3 bases, J lost 0 bases, and 18 bases lay in between. This CDR3 reads CSVEVLGRSVSGANVLTF. The CDR3 bases are TGCAGCGTTGAGGTGCTGGGGAGGTCTGTCTCTGGGGCCAACGTCCTGACTTTC.

The rearrangement joins TRBV6-5 to TRBJ2-5; 10 nucleotides match TRBD1. The end of the DNA fits TRBJ2-7 better, so the J call may be wrong. The CDR3 is made up of 15 amino acids. The germline CDR1 and CDR2 sequences are MNHEY and SVGAGI. This CDR3 reads CASSGGQGLSYEQYF. The CDR3 DNA is TGTGCCAGCAGTGGGGGACAGGGGCTTTCCTACGAGCAGTACTTC.

The V call is TRBV20-1, the J call TRBJ2-5, with TRBD1 matching 8 bases. With 2 bases clipped from V and 4 bases from J, the junction kept 6 bases outside the gene matches. This CDR3 is 14 amino acids long. Germline V gene lookup returns CDR1 DFQATT and CDR2 SNEGSKA (reference sequence). This CDR3 reads CSARRQGRRETQYF. The DNA for the CDR3 is TGCAGTGCTAGACGACAGGGGCGAAGAGAGACCCAGTACTTC.